The 13 T cell receptor beta chains given below trace back to one sample, sequenced in a study of T cell therapy after organ transplantation. Sequenced by immunoSEQ multiplex PCR; TCRdb stores in-frame clones only, minus some. This table holds 51,000 or so clones, over 90% found once. For these receptors, no antigen is known. This specimen consisted of CD8+ T cells from blood, obtained before autologous CMV-specific T cell therapy. The receptor set was obtained from a human patient who had received a solid organ transplant and had CMV disease.

This clone was seen a single time. This chain links TRBV19 with TRBJ1-1; D unresolved. CDR3 length: 14 amino acids. Germline-derived CDR1 and CDR2 are LNHDA and SQIVND (reference sequence). The V end was cut by 7 bases, the J end by 1 base, with 13 bases between. For the CDR3, the DNA is TGTGCCAGTACAGAGATAAGGGCGAACACTGAAGCTTTCTTT. Translation: CASTEIRANTEAFF.

V is TRBV30 and J is TRBJ1-2; 8 nucleotides align to TRBD1. Germline CDR1 reads GTSNPN; CDR2 reads SVGIG (reference sequence). V was clipped by 1 base and J by 8 bases; unmatched bases: 9. The CDR3 spans 14 residues. The CDR3 sequence: CAWSGGDRPLGYTF. For the CDR3, the DNA is TGTGCCTGGAGTGGGGGGGACAGGCCTCTAGGCTACACCTTC.

In this sample, this clone turned up once. This chain joins TRBV7-8 and TRBJ1-2; D ambiguous. Germline V CDR1 and CDR2: SGHVS, FQNEAQ. The CDR3 has 14 residues. The V gene lost 4 bases and the J gene lost 1 base, with 10 bases spanning the gap. The CDR3 DNA is TGTGCCAGCAGCTCAAGTGGGGTTAACTATGGCTACACCTTC. Translation gives CASSSSGVNYGYTF.

This clone was detected once. The chain links TRBV16 to TRBJ2-7; D remains unclear. Trimming stripped 0 bases from V and 5 bases from J, with 8 bases between. The germline gives CDR1 KGHSY, CDR2 FQNENV. The CDR3 has 13 residues. The CDR3 protein is CASSQSEAHEQYF. In nucleotides, the CDR3 is TGTGCCAGCAGCCAATCAGAGGCCCACGAGCAGTACTTC.

The DNA of the CDR3 is TGTGCCAGCAGCTTAGAGTACCTCGACAGGGACTACGAGCAGTACTTC. Its protein product is CASSLEYLDRDYEQYF. The V gene is TRBV11-1, the J gene TRBJ2-7; 7 nucleotides agree with TRBD1. With V trimmed by 1 base and J by 3 bases, 9 bases remained unmatched. This CDR3 is built from 16 residues. The germline V gene has CDR1 SGHAT and CDR2 FQDESV (reference sequence).

V and J are TRBV30 and TRBJ2-7; D is uncertain. The CDR3 is 14 amino acids. Germline-derived CDR1 and CDR2 are GTSNPN and SVGIG (reference sequence). V lost 5 bases to trimming and J lost 0 bases, with 14 bases between them. CDR3 sequence: CAWEYTASSYEQYF. DNA for the CDR3: TGTGCCTGGGAATACACGGCTAGCTCCTACGAGCAGTACTTC. Supplemented by reference TRBV30 and TRBJ2-7, the full variable domain reads SQTIHQWPATLVQPVGSPLSLECTVEGTSNPNLYWYRQAAGRGLQLLFYSVGIGQISSEVPQNLSASRPQDRQFILSSKKLLLSDSGFYLCAWEYTASSYEQYFGPGTRLTVT.

The chain uses TRBV5-1 and TRBJ2-1, with 9 nucleotides matching TRBD2. V was clipped by 6 bases and J by 8 bases; unmatched bases: 12. In germline, CDR1 is SGHRS, CDR2 YFSETQ. The CDR3 consists of 15 residues. CDR3 protein: CASTLAGALPDEQFF. In DNA form, the CDR3 reads TGCGCCAGCACCTTAGCGGGGGCCCTACCGGATGAGCAGTTCTTC.

This sequence joins TRBV25-1 and TRBJ2-2; D gene unclear. V was pared by 3 bases and J by 4 bases, with 12 bases between. Germline CDR1 is MGHDK and CDR2 is SYGVNS. The CDR3 spans 15 residues. The CDR3 nucleotides read TGTGCCAGCAGTGAGGGTAGGGATTTCACCGGGGAGCTGTTTTTT. Residues: CASSEGRDFTGELFF.

Here the CDR3 DNA reads TGCGCCAGCAGCTTGGAGGCACCAGGGGGCCTCGACTACGAGCAGTACTTC. It translates to CASSLEAPGGLDYEQYF. The J gene is TRBJ2-7, the V gene TRBV5-1; TRBD1 agrees at 8 bases. Trimming cost V 0 bases and J 3 bases; bases outside gene matches: 11. The CDR3 covers 17 residues. CDR1 SGHRS and CDR2 YFSETQ come from the germline V gene.

The chain has TRBV21-1 and TRBJ1-2. TRBV21-1 is reported as a pseudogene. The CDR3 spans 13 residues. CDR3 DNA sequence: TGTGCCAGCAGCGTACGGGGTGGGTATGGCTACACCTTC. Encoded protein: CASSVRGGYGYTF.

This chain connects TRBV6-1 to TRBJ1-4, with a tentative D call TRBD1 (6 bases). V was shortened by 7 bases and J by 14 bases, with 20 bases between the two germline ends. CDR3 length equals 13 residues. Germline V gives CDR1 MNHNS, CDR2 SASEGT. The CDR3 protein is CASTPEGGATLFF. The DNA for the CDR3 is TGTGCCAGCACTCCGGAGGGGGGGGCAACTCTGTTTTTT.

This chain connects TRBV5-6 to TRBJ2-1, with 11 bases matching TRBD2. Germline CDR1 is SGHDT and CDR2 is YYEEEE. This CDR3 comprises 16 residues. V lost 0 bases, J lost 7 bases, and 6 bases stayed unmatched. The CDR3 nucleotides read TGTGCCAGCAGCTTGGCCCTAGCGGGAGGAGGGAATGAGCAGTTCTTC. Its translation is CASSLALAGGGNEQFF.

V and J are TRBV4-3 and TRBJ1-1, with D unresolved. Germline assignment: CDR1 LGHNA and CDR2 YSLEER. V shed 5 bases and J shed 5 bases, with 15 bases lying between them. The CDR3 runs 14 residues. CDR3 residues: CASSEVHLLTEAFF. CDR3 in DNA: TGCGCCAGCAGCGAAGTTCACTTGCTTACTGAAGCTTTCTTT.